This entry lists 20 T cell receptor beta chains sequenced from one sample in a study of long-term antiretroviral therapy in people with HIV. The immunoSEQ assay was v3.0, run at survey level. Sequenced by immunoSEQ multiplex PCR; TCRdb stores in-frame clones only, minus some. The sample carries 13,000 to 15,000 clones, roughly 82% recorded once. The material sequenced was unsorted PBMCs, taken 1.8 years before starting antiretroviral therapy. Receptors were obtained from a woman in her forties with HIV.

The rearrangement uses TRBV4-3 and TRBJ2-5; no reliable D call. Between the trimmed V and J ends, which lost 0 bases and 1 base, there was a span of 6 bases. CDR1 is LGHNA, CDR2 YSLEER, per germline. The CDR3 consists of 14 residues. The CDR3 DNA follows: TGCGCCAGCAGCCAAGATGCCAGCCAAGAGACCCAGTACTTC. Translation: CASSQDASQETQYF.

The chain is built from TRBV28 and TRBJ1-2; no definite D call. CDR1 MDHEN and CDR2 SYDVKM come from the germline V gene. V dropped 3 bases and J dropped 8 bases, with 7 bases sitting between them. The CDR3 length is 11 residues. The CDR3 reads CASSFKFGYTF. The CDR3 DNA follows: TGTGCCAGCAGTTTTAAATTCGGCTACACCTTC.

V usage is TRBV5-6 and J usage is TRBJ2-2, with 13 bases fitting TRBD2. The germline CDR1 and CDR2 sequences are SGHDT and YYEEEE. The CDR3 runs to 17 residues. The trim removed 2 bases at V and 5 bases at J, leaving 6 bases unmatched. CDR3 residues: CASSFMTSGRYTGELFF. In DNA, the CDR3 is TGTGCCAGCAGCTTTATGACTAGCGGGAGGTATACCGGGGAGCTGTTTTTT.

The chain links TRBV28 to TRBJ2-7, with a possible D match to TRBD1 (5 bases). The CDR3 runs 16 residues. Germline lookup yields CDR1 MDHEN and CDR2 SYDVKM. V lost 6 bases, J lost 1 base, and 19 bases lay in between. CDR3 protein: CASSLKGVVGSYEQYF. As DNA, the CDR3 is TGTGCCAGCAGCCTCAAAGGGGTGGTGGGGTCCTACGAGCAGTACTTC.

V usage is TRBV11-1 and J usage is TRBJ2-7; TRBD1 aligns across 9 bases. The CDR3 has 18 residues. Germline V gene lookup returns CDR1 SGHAT and CDR2 FQDESV (reference sequence). With V trimmed by 1 base and J by 3 bases, 13 bases remained unmatched. CDR3 DNA: TGTGCCAGCAGCTTAGTTAGTACCGGACAGGGGAGCTTCTACGAGCAGTACTTC. It codes for CASSLVSTGQGSFYEQYF.

The CDR3 nucleotides are TGTGCCAGCAGCCCTGGGGACAGTAGCACAGATACGCAGTATTTT. This codes for CASSPGDSSTDTQYF. The J gene is TRBJ2-3, the V gene TRBV14; 7 positions agree with TRBD1. CDR1 and CDR2 (germline): SGHDN, FVKESK. This CDR3 is built from 15 residues. Trimming at V came to 4 bases and at J to 0 bases, leaving 4 bases not matched to a gene.

The rearrangement joins TRBV2 to TRBJ1-2; 8 bases are a match to TRBD1. Germline CDR1 is SNHLY and CDR2 is FYNNEI. The length of the CDR3 is 14 residues. V dropped 3 bases and J dropped 5; count of bases not matched to a gene: 5. The CDR3 sequence: CASSDGQGKYGYTF. Written as DNA, the CDR3 is TGTGCCAGCAGTGATGGACAGGGAAAATATGGCTACACCTTC.

V is TRBV5-6 and J is TRBJ2-7, with a possible D match to TRBD2 (5 bases). CDR1 and CDR2 from the germline V gene are SGHDT and YYEEEE. V lost 1 base and J 4 bases, leaving 6 bases between the germline ends. The CDR3 is 12 amino acids. The CDR3 nucleotides read TGTGCCAGCAGCTTGAGAGGGTACGAGCAGTACTTC. It translates to CASSLRGYEQYF.

The rearrangement uses TRBV30 and TRBJ1-1; D remains unclear. Per germline, CDR1 GTSNPN and CDR2 SVGIG (reference sequence). Trimming took off 0 bases at V and 4 bases at J, with 6 bases between the two ends. This CDR3 region has 12 residues. The CDR3 nucleotides read TGTGCCTGGAGTGTACCCCCCACTGAAGCTTTCTTT. It codes for CAWSVPPTEAFF.

This chain uses TRBV11-1 with TRBJ1-3; no clear D. CDR3 size: 15 residues. V lost 8 bases, J lost 0 bases, and 14 bases lay in between. The germline V gene encodes CDR1 SGHAT and CDR2 FQDESV (reference sequence). The CDR3 spells CASFGSGSSGNTIYF. The CDR3 DNA reads as TGTGCCAGCTTCGGGAGCGGTAGCTCTGGAAACACCATATATTTT.

This sequence joins TRBV18 and TRBJ2-3; no clear D. CDR1 is KGHSH and CDR2 is LQKENI in the germline V gene. The CDR3 is 14 residues long. V shed 3 bases and J shed 2 bases, with 9 bases lying between them. The CDR3 nucleotides read TGTGCCAGCTCACCTGACCGAAACACAGATACGCAGTATTTT. Translated, it gives CASSPDRNTDTQYF.

This clone was detected a few times. The chain has TRBV2 and TRBJ1-5; D is unclear. CDR3 length equals 11 residues. The germline V gene encodes CDR1 SNHLY and CDR2 FYNNEI. V was clipped by 3 bases and J by 11 bases, with 8 bases between them. The chain's CDR3 is CASSDGQAQHF. CDR3 coding DNA: TGTGCCAGCAGTGACGGGCAGGCCCAGCATTTT.

V usage is TRBV18 and J usage is TRBJ1-4; D gene ambiguous. CDR3 size: 15 residues. The V and J ends lost 4 bases and 0 bases respectively, with 9 bases between them. Germline-derived CDR1 and CDR2 are KGHSH and LQKENI. CDR3 sequence reads: CASSLGIATNEKLFF. CDR3 nucleotide sequence: TGTGCCAGCTCACTAGGGATTGCAACTAATGAAAAACTGTTTTTT.

The rearrangement links TRBV5-1 to TRBJ2-1; TRBD2 agrees at 8 bases. The V gene's germline CDR1 is SGHRS and CDR2 YFSETQ. The CDR3 covers 16 residues. V gave up 0 bases and J gave up 7 bases; unmatched junction bases: 9. In DNA, the CDR3 is TGCGCCAGCAGCTTGGCCGGGACTAGTGCGTCAAATGAGCAGTTCTTC. Translation gives CASSLAGTSASNEQFF. Supplemented by reference TRBV5-1 and TRBJ2-1, the full variable domain reads KAGVTQTPRYLIKTRGQQVTLSCSPISGHRSVSWYQQTPGQGLQFLFEYFSETQRNKGNFPGRFSGRQFSNSRSEMNVSTLELGDSALYLCASSLAGTSASNEQFFGPGTRLTVL.

The gene calls are TRBV5-4 and TRBJ2-2, with 7 bases aligning to TRBD2. The germline gives CDR1 SGHNT, CDR2 YYREEE (reference sequence). CDR3 size: 17 residues. The junction had 5 bases not matched to a gene; V was cut back by 0 bases and J by 0 bases. The CDR3 here is CASSLGGAGANTGELFF. The CDR3 region has the DNA TGTGCCAGCAGCTTGGGAGGGGCGGGAGCGAACACCGGGGAGCTGTTTTTT.

This chain uses TRBV5-1 with TRBJ2-1; no clear D. V lost 4 bases and J lost 0, with 8 bases in between. The CDR3 covers 14 residues. Germline loops: CDR1 SGHRS, CDR2 YFSETQ. The CDR3 loop reads CASSNGISYNEQFF. Here the CDR3 DNA reads TGCGCCAGCAGCAACGGAATCTCCTACAATGAGCAGTTCTTC.

By frequency in the sample, this clone is medium-sized (0.01 to 0.1%). The chain recombines TRBV11-2 with TRBJ2-7; possible D gene TRBD2, 5 bases. V was pared by 1 base and J by 7 bases, with 14 bases between. Germline V gene data show CDR1 as SGHAT and CDR2 as FQNNGV. The CDR3 runs to 14 residues. As DNA, the CDR3 is TGTGCCAGCAGCTTAGGTCTAGCCCCCGGGGAGCAGTACTTC. It yields the protein CASSLGLAPGEQYF.

The chain joins TRBV18 to TRBJ2-5; 10 nucleotides match TRBD1. Trimming cost V 2 bases and J 5 bases; bases outside gene matches: 5. Germline V gene sequence: CDR1 KGHSH, CDR2 LQKENI. The CDR3 consists of 15 residues. The CDR3, as DNA: TGTGCCAGCTCACCAGCCCAGGGACAGGGGGAGACCCAGTACTTC. This gives the protein CASSPAQGQGETQYF.

V usage is TRBV5-1 and J usage is TRBJ2-3; 9 nucleotides line up with TRBD2. Trimming took 5 bases from V and 2 from J; bases not matched to a gene: 6. CDR1 and CDR2 (germline): SGHRS, YFSETQ. The CDR3 length is 15 residues. The CDR3 protein is CASRTGTSNTDTQYF. For the CDR3, the DNA is TGCGCCAGCAGGACCGGGACTAGCAACACAGATACGCAGTATTTT.

The chain uses TRBV10-3 and TRBJ2-3; perhaps TRBD1 as D (5 bases). There are 12 residues in the CDR3. The V end lost 7 bases, the J end lost 8 bases, and 13 bases lay between the germline ends. In germline, CDR1 is ENHRY, CDR2 SYGVKD. CDR3 sequence: CAIKGVLATQYF. The DNA for the CDR3 is TGTGCCATCAAAGGGGTGCTGGCTACGCAGTATTTT.